This paragraph reports one TCR beta chain. This sample was taken from a study of shared clonotypes between healthy human individuals. Across the study: In total, the donors were a couple of women and a few men aged 18 to 49.

Several immunoSEQ plates held equal portions of the genomic DNA taken from each subset. The table came from immunoSEQ multiplex PCR; TCRdb's copy has only in-frame clones and leaves some out. The sample holds around 2,000,000 clones, 85% to 95% seen once. Naivety among CD8 cells was defined by CD45RO negativity and positive CCR7 selection, thereby excluding terminally differentiated effector memory CD45RA+ cells. The donors were adults (healthy and HIV-negative) with no recent acute infections or vaccinations. V gave up 1 base and J gave up 6 bases, with 8 bases separating them. The CDR3 totals 12 residues. Germline CDR1 reads SGDLS; CDR2 reads YYNGEE.

The receptor was isolated from a man younger than 35 in good health. Some clones in this sample may be carry-over from other donors' samples. Sequences were obtained from naive CD8+ T cells from PBMCs. The chain joins TRBV9 to TRBJ2-7; no clear D gene. This CDR3 reads CASSVNLGEQYF. The CDR3 nucleotides are TGTGCCAGCAGCGTAAACCTTGGCGAGCAGTACTTC.